This TCR beta chain derives from a study of early T cells in non-severe SARS-CoV-2 infection. Study-level information: Sequencing was performed on bulk RNA from unsorted whole blood, leaving chains unpaired. General study points: CD4 and private specificities were missed by VDJdb matching, which favored anti-spike CD8 responses.

Attached unique molecular identifiers marked individual cDNA molecules. MiXCR was run by TCRdb on the 5' RACE reads, yielding one entry per CDR3 protein. The top ten clones hold around 4.4% of a sample with under 60,000 distinct CDR3 sequences, about 5.6% of them seen once. This clonotype has a count of ten or more. The antigen remains undetermined. With 6 bases removed from V and 0 bases from J, the gap between germline ends came to 8 bases. Germline V gives CDR1 MNHEY, CDR2 SVGAGI. The CDR3 consists of 13 residues. The sample taken for sequencing was whole blood. The sequence derives from an adult who was a healthcare worker with PCR-confirmed SARS-CoV-2 infection or an uninfected control (not recorded which). The chain employs TRBV6-5 and TRBJ1-2, with a possible D match to TRBD1 (5 bases). The CDR3 region is CASRPGANYGYTF. In nucleotides, the CDR3 is TGTGCCAGCAGGCCGGGGGCTAACTATGGCTACACCTTC.